This TCR beta chain came from a study of CD8 T cells in ankylosing spondylitis. Germline V gene data show CDR1 as LNHDA and CDR2 as SQIVND (reference sequence). Trimming cost V 8 bases and J 9 bases; bases outside gene matches: 10. CDR3 length equals 13 residues. Quantitative molecular-barcoded 5'-RACE generated the TCR beta libraries. TCRdb itself ran the 5' RACE reads through MiXCR, one entry per CDR3 protein. The table has 300,000 to 400,000 distinct CDR3 sequences, around 22% seen once; the top ten hold roughly 16%. Study-wide results and caveats: Clones linked with disease were CD8+ and fairly uncommon in the peripheral blood. Typical of ankylosing spondylitis blood, it appeared, was a TCR beta motif of seven to nine highly homologous variants.

Comment on this clonotype: Its antigen remains unknown.

Sequencing was carried out using blood, either unsorted or a sorted T cell fraction (not recorded which). This TCR derives from a male donor with ankylosing spondylitis. The chain combines TRBV19 with TRBJ2-1, with 7 bases identical to TRBD2. The CDR3 region is CASGGPGGSEQFF. DNA for the CDR3: TGTGCCAGTGGTGGACCCGGGGGGTCTGAGCAGTTCTTC.